Each of the 30 T cell receptor beta chains below was sequenced from the same sample in a study of blood T cell repertoires in COVID-19. The table came from immunoSEQ multiplex PCR; TCRdb's copy has only in-frame clones and leaves some out. Of fewer than 350,000 clones in the sample, 91% were seen once. Sample: PBMCs or T cells enriched from blood (not recorded which). The receptors stem from a man aged 40-49 years who had been exposed to COVID-19.

This chain uses TRBV30 with TRBJ1-2; 8 bases line up with TRBD1. Germline lookup yields CDR1 GTSNPN and CDR2 SVGIG (reference sequence). J was trimmed by 5 bases and V by 1 base; bases with no gene match: 9. The CDR3 covers 15 residues. Here the CDR3 DNA reads TGTGCCTGGAGTGCCGACAGGGGAATCTGGTATGGCTACACCTTC. It translates to CAWSADRGIWYGYTF.

This clone appeared once. The chain has TRBV12-3 or TRBV12-4 and TRBJ2-2; D gene unclear. This CDR3 has 12 residues. V was clipped by 3 bases and J by 7 bases, with 6 bases between them. The CDR3 is CASSFRGGELFF. The CDR3 DNA is TGTGCCAGCAGTTTCCGAGGCGGGGAGCTGTTTTTT.

V gene TRBV4-1 combines with J gene TRBJ2-7, with D unresolved. There are 17 residues in the CDR3. The germline V gene encodes CDR1 MGHRA and CDR2 YSYEKL. Deletions cut 0 bases from V and 3 bases from J, with 18 bases between. As DNA, the CDR3 is TGCGCCAGCAGCCAAGATTTATTGGCGGCGGTGTTCTACGAGCAGTACTTC. Amino acid sequence: CASSQDLLAAVFYEQYF.

The genes are TRBV14 and TRBJ1-1; possibly TRBD1 for D (5 bases). Between the trimmed V and J ends, which lost 0 bases and 11 bases, there was a span of 16 bases. CDR3 size: 14 residues. Per germline, CDR1 SGHDN and CDR2 FVKESK. In DNA, the CDR3 is TGTGCCAGCAGCCAAGATTTATCAGGGCCTGGGGCTTTCTTT. Translation gives CASSQDLSGPGAFF.

V gene TRBV5-1 combines with J gene TRBJ1-1; 8 bases map to TRBD1. The CDR3 totals 17 residues. Germline values: CDR1 SGHRS, CDR2 YFSETQ. After removal of 2 bases from V and 0 bases from J, the junction contained 9 bases not matched to a gene. CDR3 in amino acids: CASSLRGTGPLNTEAFF. CDR3 in DNA: TGCGCCAGCAGCTTAAGGGGGACAGGTCCCTTGAACACTGAAGCTTTCTTT.

The rearrangement uses TRBV5-1 and TRBJ2-4; 8 positions match TRBD1. Trimming cost V 5 bases and J 8 bases; bases outside gene matches: 12. CDR3 length: 15 amino acids. Looked up from germline, CDR1 is SGHRS and CDR2 is YFSETQ. The CDR3 bases are TGCGCCAGCAGACGAGGGTATGACAGGGGACACATTCAGTACTTC. It is translated as CASRRGYDRGHIQYF. The full variable domain, its missing parts supplied by reference TRBV5-1 and TRBJ2-4, is KAGVTQTPRYLIKTRGQQVTLSCSPISGHRSVSWYQQTPGQGLQFLFEYFSETQRNKGNFPGRFSGRQFSNSRSEMNVSTLELGDSALYLCASRRGYDRGHIQYFGAGTRLSVL.

Only one count was recorded for this clone. The chain recombines TRBV28 with TRBJ2-1, with 9 bases lining up with TRBD1. Germline V gene sequence: CDR1 MDHEN, CDR2 SYDVKM. The CDR3 has 16 residues. Unmatched junction bases numbered 7, after V lost 3 bases and J lost 4 bases. This CDR3 reads CASSFYGQGIYNEQFF. In nucleotides, the CDR3 is TGTGCCAGCAGTTTCTATGGACAGGGGATTTACAATGAGCAGTTCTTC.

This clone was recorded only once. This chain joins TRBV29-1 and TRBJ1-1; D call uncertain. CDR1 SQVTM and CDR2 ANQGSEA come from the germline V gene. V was trimmed by 7 bases and J by 2 bases, leaving 8 bases between them. CDR3 size: 11 residues. The CDR3 DNA follows: TGCAGCGCCCGGTTTAACACTGAAGCTTTCTTT. It codes for CSARFNTEAFF.

This chain connects TRBV30 to TRBJ2-3; D may be TRBD2 (5 bases). V lost 0 bases and J 6 bases, leaving 13 bases between the germline ends. This CDR3 is 14 amino acids long. Germline V CDR1 and CDR2: GTSNPN, SVGIG (reference sequence). The CDR3: CAWSVLLAMDTQYF. CDR3 DNA sequence: TGTGCCTGGAGTGTACTCCTAGCTATGGATACGCAGTATTTT.

The rearrangement joins TRBV28 to TRBJ1-1; no definite D call. Per the germline V gene, CDR1 is MDHEN and CDR2 is SYDVKM. This CDR3 comprises 13 residues. Trimming removed 6 bases at V and 1 base at J, with 9 bases between. For the CDR3, the DNA is TGTGCCAGCAGACTTCAATGGAACACTGAAGCTTTCTTT. This translates into CASRLQWNTEAFF.

This clone has only one observation. V gene TRBV7-9 combines with J gene TRBJ2-3; 11 bases map to TRBD2. This CDR3 spans 16 amino acids. V lost 5 bases to trimming and J lost 2 bases; unmatched junction nucleotides: 6. Germline V CDR1 and CDR2: SEHNR, FQNEAQ (reference sequence). This chain's CDR3 is CASSPLAGALTDTQYF. CDR3 bases: TGTGCCAGCAGCCCACTAGCGGGAGCCCTCACAGATACGCAGTATTTT.

This clone was seen a single time. The chain uses TRBV7-2 and TRBJ1-3; D call uncertain. CDR1 is SGHTA, CDR2 FQGNSA, per germline. Trimming took off 0 bases at V and 0 bases at J, with 12 bases between the two ends. The length of the CDR3 is 17 residues. CDR3 sequence (DNA): TGTGCCAGCAGCTTAGCACAGCCTTTTCTCTCTGGAAACACCATATATTTT. Translating it yields CASSLAQPFLSGNTIYF.

The CDR3 loop is CAWSVQRGRVSYNEQFF. Written as DNA, the CDR3 is TGTGCCTGGAGTGTACAAAGGGGCAGGGTGTCCTACAATGAGCAGTTCTTC. This rearrangement joins TRBV30 to TRBJ2-1; perhaps TRBD1 as D (5 bases). Per the germline V gene, CDR1 is GTSNPN and CDR2 is SVGIG (reference sequence). The CDR3 is 17 residues long. Trimming stripped 0 bases from V and 1 base from J, with 16 bases between.

The CDR3 coding sequence is TGTGCCATCAGTGAGTCGAGAGTTCCACATGGCTACACCTTC. Its translation is CAISESRVPHGYTF. The rearrangement uses TRBV10-3 and TRBJ1-2; D is ambiguous. This CDR3 has 14 amino acids. The germline CDR1 and CDR2 sequences are ENHRY and SYGVKD. V was pared by 0 bases and J by 6 bases, with 11 bases between.

The count of this clone is one. The DNA for the CDR3 is TGTGCCTGGAGCGTTGGACAGGGGTCCCACAATGAGCAGTTCTTC. Amino acids: CAWSVGQGSHNEQFF. V usage is TRBV30 and J usage is TRBJ2-1, with 9 bases identical to TRBD1. The CDR3 length is 15 residues. Germline V gene data show CDR1 as GTSNPN and CDR2 as SVGIG (reference sequence). V was pared by 3 bases and J by 5 bases, with 8 bases of the junction left unmatched.

The gene calls are TRBV4-1 and TRBJ2-5; weak D call: TRBD2 (5 bases). Germline-derived CDR1 and CDR2 are MGHRA and YSYEKL. The CDR3 sequence is 14 residues long. V lost 0 bases and J 5 bases, leaving 10 bases between the germline ends. The CDR3 spells CASSQEEGRETQYF. In DNA, the CDR3 is TGCGCCAGCAGCCAAGAAGAGGGTCGGGAGACCCAGTACTTC.

The rearrangement links TRBV6-5 to TRBJ2-2; D gene uncertain. In germline, CDR1 is MNHEY, CDR2 SVGAGI. Trimming removed 5 bases at V and 1 base at J, with 11 bases between. CDR3 size: 15 residues. CDR3: CASSNTLGNTGELFF. DNA of the CDR3: TGTGCCAGCAGTAATACCCTCGGGAACACCGGGGAGCTGTTTTTT.

A single count supports this clone. The V call is TRBV7-9, the J call TRBJ2-3; D may be TRBD2 (6 bases). The germline V gene encodes CDR1 SEHNR and CDR2 FQNEAQ (reference sequence). The CDR3 contains 13 residues. V shed 6 bases and J shed 0 bases, with 7 bases lying between them. DNA of the CDR3: TGTGCCAGCAGAGCGGGTAGCACAGATACGCAGTATTTT. Its protein is CASRAGSTDTQYF.

The chain couples TRBV9 to TRBJ1-2, with 9 positions matching TRBD1. Germline V gene lookup returns CDR1 SGDLS and CDR2 YYNGEE. V was pared by 5 bases and J by 6 bases, with 5 bases of the junction left unmatched. The CDR3 runs to 13 residues. CDR3 loop: CASSLDRGDGYTF. CDR3 sequence (DNA): TGTGCCAGCAGTCTGGACAGGGGAGATGGCTACACCTTC.

This chain connects TRBV24-1 to TRBJ2-1, with D tentatively TRBD1 (6 bases). V lost 5 bases, J lost 4 bases, and 11 bases lay in between. Germline CDR1 and CDR2: KGHDR and SFDVKD. This CDR3 is built from 14 residues. CDR3 sequence (DNA): TGTGCCACCAGTGGGGGACAAGCTTACAATGAGCAGTTCTTC. It yields the protein CATSGGQAYNEQFF.

V and J are TRBV18 and TRBJ2-7; 7 bases match TRBD1. V shed 3 bases and J 3 bases; nucleotides not matched to a gene: 8. This CDR3 comprises 15 residues. The germline V gene has CDR1 KGHSH and CDR2 LQKENI. The CDR3 region has the DNA TGTGCCAGCTCACCCCCGACAGGGCCCCTCTACGAGCAGTACTTC. Protein sequence: CASSPPTGPLYEQYF.

V gene TRBV19 combines with J gene TRBJ1-2; no definite D call. Germline CDR1 LNHDA, CDR2 SQIVND (reference sequence). V was cut by 10 bases and J by 2 bases, with 20 bases left in between. The CDR3 is 15 amino acids. The CDR3 region has the DNA TGTGCCACTAGGCCCTTTATCGACTCCAACTATGGCTACACCTTC. It codes for CATRPFIDSNYGYTF. The full variable domain, with the rest looked up from reference TRBV19 and TRBJ1-2, is DGGITQSPKYLFRKEGQNVTLSCEQNLNHDAMYWYRQDPGQGLRLIYYSQIVNDFQKGDIAEGYSVSREKKESFPLTVTSAQKNPTAFYLCATRPFIDSNYGYTFGSGTRLTVV.

V gene TRBV19 combines with J gene TRBJ2-7; possibly TRBD2 for D (5 bases). The V end lost 1 base, the J end lost 6 bases, and 13 bases lay between the germline ends. CDR1 and CDR2 from the germline V gene are LNHDA and SQIVND (reference sequence). The CDR3 spans 14 residues. CDR3 coding DNA: TGTGCCAGTAGTATAGCAGTGGGAGTTCCCGAGCAGTACTTC. Its translation: CASSIAVGVPEQYF.

The chain uses TRBV30 and TRBJ1-2, with no clear D. Germline CDR1 is GTSNPN and CDR2 is SVGIG (reference sequence). The CDR3 contains 12 residues. The V end lost 0 bases, the J end lost 7 bases, and 9 bases lay between the germline ends. The CDR3 spells CAWSVEGIGYTF. The CDR3 DNA sequence: TGTGCCTGGAGTGTGGAGGGTATTGGCTACACCTTC.

J is TRBJ1-1 and V is TRBV28, with 7 nucleotides matching TRBD1. Germline V gene lookup returns CDR1 MDHEN and CDR2 SYDVKM. The ends lost 5 bases at V and 2 bases at J; junction bases unmatched: 8. CDR3 length: 15 residues. The CDR3 loop reads CASSRHRGGNTEAFF. The CDR3 nucleotides are TGTGCCAGCAGTCGTCACAGGGGAGGCAACACTGAAGCTTTCTTT. Combining the CDR3 with reference TRBV28 and TRBJ1-1 gives the whole variable domain DVKVTQSSRYLVKRTGEKVFLECVQDMDHENMFWYRQDPGLGLRLIYFSYDVKMKEKGDIPEGYSVSREKKERFSLILESASTNQTSMYLCASSRHRGGNTEAFFGQGTRLTVV.

This chain uses TRBV19 with TRBJ1-1; 10 bases are shared with TRBD1. The CDR3 length is 17 residues. Germline lookup yields CDR1 LNHDA and CDR2 SQIVND (reference sequence). The J segment lost 0 bases and the V segment lost 5 bases, leaving 9 bases of the junction unmatched. CDR3 nucleotides: TGTGCCAGTAGTCTTCCGGGACAGGGGAGGATGAACACTGAAGCTTTCTTT. This codes for CASSLPGQGRMNTEAFF. The whole variable domain, remainder taken from reference TRBV19 and TRBJ1-1, is DGGITQSPKYLFRKEGQNVTLSCEQNLNHDAMYWYRQDPGQGLRLIYYSQIVNDFQKGDIAEGYSVSREKKESFPLTVTSAQKNPTAFYLCASSLPGQGRMNTEAFFGQGTRLTVV.

The chain employs TRBV5-8 and TRBJ1-1; 9 bases are shared with TRBD1. CDR3 length: 13 residues. CDR1 SGHTS and CDR2 YDEGEE come from the germline V gene. The trim removed 8 bases at V and 1 base at J, leaving 3 bases unmatched. CDR3 amino acids: CARGDRENTEAFF. The CDR3 bases are TGTGCCAGGGGGGACAGGGAGAACACTGAAGCTTTCTTT. Drawing the rest from reference TRBV5-8 and TRBJ1-1, the complete variable domain is EAGVTQSPTHLIKTRGQQATLRCSPISGHTSVYWYQQALGLGLQFLLWYDEGEERNRGNFPPRFSGRQFPNYSSELNVNALELEDSALYLCARGDRENTEAFFGQGTRLTVV.

The V and J genes are TRBV19 and TRBJ1-2; 8 bases align to TRBD1. V was clipped by 7 bases and J by 4 bases; unmatched bases: 8. Per germline, CDR1 LNHDA and CDR2 SQIVND (reference sequence). This CDR3 spans 14 amino acids. This CDR3 is CASNSDRGAYGYTF. CDR3 nucleotide sequence: TGTGCCAGTAATTCCGACAGGGGCGCCTATGGCTACACCTTC.

V usage is TRBV11-3 and J usage is TRBJ2-3, with 9 nucleotides matching TRBD1. Germline CDR1 and CDR2: SGHNT and YENEEA. The J segment lost 3 bases and the V segment lost 3 bases, leaving 7 bases of the junction unmatched. This CDR3 is 16 amino acids long. The DNA for the CDR3 is TGTGCCAGCAGCTTCAGACCGGGACAGGGAACAGATACGCAGTATTTT. Its protein is CASSFRPGQGTDTQYF. The complete variable domain, with remaining parts taken from reference TRBV11-3 and TRBJ2-3, reads EAGVVQSPRYKIIEKKQPVAFWCNPISGHNTLYWYLQNLGQGPELLIRYENEEAVDDSQLPKDRFSAERLKGVDSTLKIQPAELGDSAVYLCASSFRPGQGTDTQYFGPGTRLTVL.

The chain joins TRBV27 to TRBJ1-2, with 9 bases that match TRBD1. The CDR3 has 15 residues. V lost 6 bases to trimming and J lost 4 bases; unmatched junction nucleotides: 9. Germline V gene sequence: CDR1 MNHEY, CDR2 SMNVEV (reference sequence). CDR3 sequence (DNA): TGTGCCAGCAGCAGAAATACAGGGGGCGGCTATGGCTACACCTTC. Protein sequence: CASSRNTGGGYGYTF.